Presented here are 21 T cell receptor beta chains from one specimen sequenced in a study of T cells after yellow fever vaccination. TCRdb fed the 5' RACE reads into MiXCR, producing one record per CDR3 protein. In the table there are around 500,000 distinct CDR3 sequences, around a fifth of which are singletons. Sample: PBMCs, taken approximately 22 days after the first yellow fever vaccination. The receptors here all came from a man aged 18 to 30 who received the YFV17D yellow fever vaccine.

The sample holds a few counts of this clonotype. The J gene is TRBJ2-3, the V gene TRBV7-8; TRBD1 might be the D (6 bases). The CDR3 length is 17 residues. Germline V gives CDR1 SGHVS, CDR2 FQNEAQ. The V and J ends lost 2 bases and 2 bases respectively, with 17 bases between them. The chain's CDR3 is CASSLNHRVLATDTQYF. The CDR3, as DNA: TGTGCCAGCAGCTTAAATCACAGGGTCCTCGCCACAGATACGCAGTATTTT. The full variable domain, completed using reference TRBV7-8 and TRBJ2-3, is GAGVSQSPRYKVAKRGQDVALRCDPISGHVSLFWYQQALGQGPEFLTYFQNEAQLDKSGLPSDRFFAERPEGSVSTLKIQRTQQEDSAVYLCASSLNHRVLATDTQYFGPGTRLTVL.

The V and J genes are TRBV6-1 and TRBJ2-3, with 8 bases matching TRBD1. Trimming removed 8 bases from V and 4 bases from J; junction bases left unmatched: 8. There are 14 residues in the CDR3. CDR1 is MNHNS, CDR2 SASEGT, per germline. CDR3 sequence: CASSGGLLADTQYF. For the CDR3, the DNA is TGTGCCAGCTCAGGGGGCTTACTAGCAGATACGCAGTATTTT.

This clonotype was recorded a few times. This sequence joins TRBV5-6 and TRBJ2-1; no reliable D call. CDR1 and CDR2 from the germline V gene are SGHDT and YYEEEE. Trimming removed 0 bases at V and 5 bases at J, with 12 bases between. The CDR3 contains 15 residues. The CDR3 loop is CASSLAFMEHNEQFF. The CDR3 coding sequence is TGTGCCAGCAGCTTGGCCTTTATGGAGCACAATGAGCAGTTCTTC.

The chain carries TRBV24-1 and TRBJ2-3; weak D call: TRBD2 (6 bases). Germline assignment: CDR1 KGHDR and CDR2 SFDVKD. The CDR3 spans 16 residues. Between the trimmed V and J ends, which lost 6 bases and 2 bases, there was a span of 17 bases. CDR3 protein: CATSPNGTPDTDTQYF. The CDR3 region has the DNA TGTGCCACCAGTCCGAACGGGACTCCCGACACAGATACGCAGTATTTT.

This clonotype was observed a handful of times. The rearrangement uses TRBV11-1 and TRBJ2-7, with TRBD1 identical over 7 bases. The germline V gene encodes CDR1 SGHAT and CDR2 FQDESV (reference sequence). The CDR3 loop spans 18 amino acids. J gave up 2 bases and V 4 bases, and 17 bases lay outside the gene matches. For the CDR3, the DNA is TGTGCCAGCAGCTACGTGGGACAGAGACCCGCCCGCACCTACGAGCAGTACTTC. As protein: CASSYVGQRPARTYEQYF.

V gene TRBV5-1 combines with J gene TRBJ1-2; 10 bases are a match to TRBD1. The CDR3 consists of 15 residues. In germline, CDR1 is SGHRS, CDR2 YFSETQ. J was trimmed by 3 bases and V by 2 bases; bases with no gene match: 4. CDR3 sequence: CASSFIGTGDYGYTF. CDR3 in DNA: TGCGCCAGCAGCTTCATCGGGACAGGGGACTATGGCTACACCTTC.

This clonotype has a handful of counts. The CDR3 DNA reads TGTGCCACCGGAATCGGGCCCAATCAGCCCCAGCATTTT. Its translation is CATGIGPNQPQHF. This chain connects TRBV7-2 to TRBJ1-5; D is uncertain. Trimming pared 10 bases from V and 3 bases from J, leaving 13 bases between. The CDR3 extends over 13 amino acids. Germline V lookup: CDR1 SGHTA, CDR2 FQGNSA.

The table lists this clonotype with a few counts. The chain is built from TRBV5-1 and TRBJ2-2; no firm D call. In germline, CDR1 is SGHRS, CDR2 YFSETQ. V lost 3 bases and J 1 base, leaving 10 bases between the germline ends. This CDR3 is 15 amino acids long. Here the CDR3 reads CASSSGQLNTGELFF. CDR3 nucleotides: TGCGCCAGCAGCTCTGGGCAGCTGAACACCGGGGAGCTGTTTTTT.

This chain connects TRBV29-1 to TRBJ2-1, with D possibly matching TRBD2 (5 bases). Germline loops: CDR1 SQVTM, CDR2 ANQGSEA. The CDR3 spans 15 residues. V was clipped by 0 bases and J by 4 bases, with 13 bases between them. DNA for the CDR3: TGCAGCGTTGAAGAATCGATGACTACTTACAATGAGCAGTTCTTC. Translation: CSVEESMTTYNEQFF.

This chain joins TRBV6-1 and TRBJ2-5; 9 bases line up with TRBD1. Germline CDR1 and CDR2: MNHNS and SASEGT. This CDR3 is 13 amino acids long. Losses at the gene ends were 6 bases for V and 7 bases for J; bases not matched to a gene: 6. For the CDR3, the DNA is TGTGCCAGCAGCCTACAGGGGGCAGGGACCCAGTACTTC. Its translation: CASSLQGAGTQYF.

This clonotype appeared many times. The chain uses TRBV3-1 and TRBJ2-2; either TRBD1 or TRBD2 may supply D (6 bases each). V was pared by 4 bases and J by 4 bases, with 16 bases between. Per germline, CDR1 LGHDT and CDR2 YNNKEL (reference sequence). This CDR3 has 16 residues. The CDR3 spells CASSPPWGAATGELFF. The CDR3 DNA follows: TGTGCCAGCAGCCCCCCGTGGGGGGCGGCCACCGGGGAGCTGTTTTTT.

To note about this clonotype: The germline gene is not matched at one end of the junction; a read error may be the cause. This rearrangement joins TRBV5-1 to TRBJ2-4; D is unresolved. CDR1 is SGHRS and CDR2 is YFSETQ in the germline V gene. The CDR3 covers 15 residues. CDR3 coding DNA: TGCGCCAGCAGCTTGAACAGAGAAGCCAAAAATATTCAGTACTTC. Translated, it gives CASSLNREAKNIQYF.

The V call is TRBV6-2 or TRBV6-3, the J call TRBJ1-5, with D uncertain. Germline V gene data show CDR1 as MNHEY and CDR2 as SVGEGT. Trimming took 0 bases from V and 5 from J, leaving 11 bases between them. The CDR3 extends over 15 amino acids. This CDR3 is CASSYSIPGYQPQHF. As DNA, the CDR3 is TGTGCCAGCAGTTACTCGATCCCCGGGTATCAGCCCCAGCATTTT.

This chain uses TRBV10-3 with TRBJ2-2, with a possible D match to TRBD2 (6 bases). Trimming shortened V by 7 bases and J by 0 bases, and 15 bases separated the two germline ends. There are 16 residues in the CDR3. Germline values: CDR1 ENHRY, CDR2 SYGVKD. The CDR3 sequence: CAIKGGVLANTGELFF. CDR3 nucleotides: TGTGCCATCAAGGGCGGGGTGCTAGCGAACACCGGGGAGCTGTTTTTT.

There are a few counts of this clonotype. The chain has TRBV5-1 and TRBJ2-5; tentatively, D is TRBD1 (6 bases). CDR1 is SGHRS, CDR2 YFSETQ, per germline. V lost 4 bases and J 2 bases, leaving 12 bases between the germline ends. The CDR3 is made up of 14 amino acids. The CDR3 spells CASSRDGQQETQYF. CDR3 DNA sequence: TGCGCCAGCAGCCGCGATGGACAGCAAGAGACCCAGTACTTC.

This clonotype appeared a few times. The gene calls are TRBV4-1 and TRBJ1-1; 10 bases map to TRBD1. Germline values: CDR1 MGHRA, CDR2 YSYEKL. The CDR3 length is 16 residues. V lost 3 bases to trimming and J lost 7 bases; unmatched junction nucleotides: 11. The CDR3 protein is CASSHRIGTGDGEAFF. Here the CDR3 DNA reads TGCGCCAGCAGCCACCGAATAGGGACAGGGGACGGTGAAGCTTTCTTT.

The chain links TRBV19 to TRBJ2-3; the D gene is possibly TRBD2 (5 bases). Deletions cut 4 bases from V and 2 bases from J, with 10 bases between. In germline, CDR1 is LNHDA, CDR2 SQIVND (reference sequence). The CDR3 loop spans 14 amino acids. CDR3 protein: CASSTEDFTDTQYF. The CDR3 DNA reads TGTGCCAGTAGTACCGAGGACTTCACAGATACGCAGTATTTT.

This clonotype was counted at least ten times. The chain has TRBV18 and TRBJ2-5; D unresolved. Germline V CDR1 and CDR2: KGHSH, LQKENI. V was pared by 8 bases and J by 5 bases, with 9 bases between. The CDR3 runs 11 residues. Here the CDR3 reads CASSPGETQYF. The CDR3 DNA reads TGTGCCAGCAGCCCCGGGGAGACCCAGTACTTC.

The chain carries TRBV5-4 and TRBJ2-2; 7 positions match TRBD2. The CDR3 loop spans 15 amino acids. Germline CDR1 and CDR2: SGHNT and YYREEE (reference sequence). J gave up 1 base and V 4 bases, and 4 bases lay outside the gene matches. CDR3 sequence: CASSTTSLNTGELFF. The CDR3 region has the DNA TGTGCCAGCAGCACGACTAGCTTGAACACCGGGGAGCTGTTTTTT.

About this clonotype itself: The junction differs from germline at one of its ends, possibly a read error. The chain uses TRBV20-1 and TRBJ2-2, with D tentatively TRBD1 or TRBD2 (6 bases each). Germline assignment: CDR1 DFQATT and CDR2 SNEGSKA (reference sequence). The CDR3 covers 16 residues. CDR3 protein: CSATYKGGPKTGELFF. The CDR3 DNA reads as TGCAGTGCTACCTACAAAGGGGGGCCGAAAACCGGGGAGCTGTTTTTT.

The chain has TRBV27 and TRBJ1-1; D is ambiguous. CDR1 and CDR2 (germline): MNHEY, SMNVEV (reference sequence). The CDR3 sequence is 8 residues long. CDR3 region: CAAHEAFF. The CDR3 bases are TGTGCTGCCCATGAAGCTTTCTTT.